Shown below are 4 T cell receptor beta chains from a single sample sequenced in a study of blood T cell repertoires in COVID-19. Data came from immunoSEQ multiplex PCR; TCRdb stores just in-frame clones and leaves some out. Among about 250,000 clones listed, around 86% were seen once. The specimen sequenced was peripheral blood. These receptors all stem from a woman between 40 and 50 years old who had recovered from COVID-19.

V usage is TRBV6-5 and J usage is TRBJ1-1, with no clear D. The CDR3 is 14 amino acids. Trimming took 2 bases from V and 0 from J, leaving 7 bases between them. Germline V gives CDR1 MNHEY, CDR2 SVGAGI. The CDR3: CASSYPEMNTEAFF. CDR3 DNA sequence: TGTGCCAGCAGTTACCCCGAGATGAACACTGAAGCTTTCTTT.

The chain is built from TRBV7-3 and TRBJ2-5; D perhaps matches TRBD1 (5 bases). With 5 bases removed from V and 1 base from J, the gap between germline ends came to 14 bases. CDR3 length: 15 residues. Germline V gene lookup returns CDR1 SGHTA and CDR2 FQGTGA. The CDR3 DNA reads TGTGCCAGCAGCCCCACCTGGGGCCCCCAAGAGACCCAGTACTTC. The encoded protein is CASSPTWGPQETQYF.

This sequence joins TRBV11-2 and TRBJ2-2, with a tentative D call TRBD2 (6 bases). The CDR3 extends over 15 amino acids. CDR1 is SGHAT, CDR2 FQNNGV, per germline. V gave up 5 bases and J gave up 6 bases, with 16 bases separating them. The CDR3 reads CASSPGHWEAGELFF. DNA for the CDR3: TGTGCCAGCAGCCCCGGGCATTGGGAGGCCGGGGAGCTGTTTTTT.

This clone was seen only a few times. The rearrangement links TRBV11-3 to TRBJ1-2; possibly TRBD1 for D (6 bases). Germline lookup yields CDR1 SGHNT and CDR2 YENEEA. V was trimmed by 5 bases and J by 6 bases, leaving 16 bases between them. The CDR3 extends over 14 amino acids. The CDR3: CASSEQSTGNGYTF. As DNA, the CDR3 is TGTGCCAGCAGCGAACAATCTACAGGGAATGGCTACACCTTC.